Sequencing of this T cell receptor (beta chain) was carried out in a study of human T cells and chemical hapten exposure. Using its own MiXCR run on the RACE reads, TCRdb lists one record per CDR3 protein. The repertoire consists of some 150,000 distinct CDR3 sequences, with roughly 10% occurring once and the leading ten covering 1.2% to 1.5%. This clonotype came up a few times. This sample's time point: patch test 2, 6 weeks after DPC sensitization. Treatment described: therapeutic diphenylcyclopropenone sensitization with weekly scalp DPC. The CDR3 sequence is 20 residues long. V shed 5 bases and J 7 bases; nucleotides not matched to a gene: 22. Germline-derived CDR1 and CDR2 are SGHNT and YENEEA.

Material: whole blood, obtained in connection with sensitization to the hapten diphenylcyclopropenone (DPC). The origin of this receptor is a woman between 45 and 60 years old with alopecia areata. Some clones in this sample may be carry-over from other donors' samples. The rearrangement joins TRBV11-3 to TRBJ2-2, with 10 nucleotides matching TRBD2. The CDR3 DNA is TGTGCCAGCAGCGTTTTTGGACCCGGTATGGCTAGCGGGAGAGACGGGGAGCTGTTTTTT. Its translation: CASSVFGPGMASGRDGELFF.